The source of this TCR beta chain is a study of cytomegalovirus exposure and HLA in healthy donors. Primers for the PCR totalled 60 Vbeta and 13 Jbeta. Only in-frame clones appear in the TCRdb table, and some are missing; sequencing was by immunoSEQ multiplex PCR. This sample carries about 160,000 clones, 75% to 90% of them seen once, and the ten largest clones take more than 1.5%. The ends were cut back, 7 bases at V and 5 bases at J, with 15 bases in the middle. Germline V gene sequence: CDR1 SGDLS, CDR2 YYNGEE. The CDR3 has 13 amino acids. The chain carries TRBV9 and TRBJ1-1; no firm D call. Sequencing used PBMCs. The receptor was isolated from a human donor in good health. The CDR3 DNA is TGTGCCAGCCCAAAGCTACGGGTAACTGAAGCTTTCTTT. Translation: CASPKLRVTEAFF.